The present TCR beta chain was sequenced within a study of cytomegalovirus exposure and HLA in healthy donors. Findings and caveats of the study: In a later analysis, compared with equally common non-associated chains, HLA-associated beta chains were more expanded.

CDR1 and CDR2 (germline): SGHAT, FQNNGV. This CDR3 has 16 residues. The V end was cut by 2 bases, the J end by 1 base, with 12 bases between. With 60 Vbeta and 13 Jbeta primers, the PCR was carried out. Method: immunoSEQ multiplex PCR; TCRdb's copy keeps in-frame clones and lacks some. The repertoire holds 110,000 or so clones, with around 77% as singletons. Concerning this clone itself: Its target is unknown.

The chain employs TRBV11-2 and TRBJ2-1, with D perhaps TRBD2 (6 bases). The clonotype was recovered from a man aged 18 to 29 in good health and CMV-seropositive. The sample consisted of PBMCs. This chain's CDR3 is CASSLIVRGSYNEQFF. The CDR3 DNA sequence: TGTGCCAGCAGCTTAATCGTACGGGGGTCCTACAATGAGCAGTTCTTC.